The 30 T cell receptor beta chains presented below share a single source sample, sequenced in a study of cytomegalovirus exposure and HLA in healthy donors. The PCR had 60 Vbeta and 13 Jbeta primers. Repertoires were generated with immunoSEQ multiplex PCR, while TCRdb's copy carries only in-frame clones and drops some. The sample lists 200,000 to 250,000 clones, more than 60% seen once, with 1.5% to 2% in the top ten. The sequencing sample was made of PBMCs. Receptor source: a woman aged 25 to 39 in good health and CMV-seronegative.

The V and J genes are TRBV27 and TRBJ2-7; 9 bases map to TRBD2. Per the germline V gene, CDR1 is MNHEY and CDR2 is SMNVEV (reference sequence). The CDR3 is 17 amino acids. J gave up 1 base and V 5 bases, and 12 bases lay outside the gene matches. In DNA form, the CDR3 reads TGTGCCAGCAGTGTAGCATTAGCGGGAGCGATGTCCTACGAGCAGTACTTC. It specifies CASSVALAGAMSYEQYF.

The genes are TRBV6-5 and TRBJ1-1; D possibly corresponds to TRBD1 (6 bases). V lost 5 bases and J lost 1, with 11 bases in between. CDR1 is MNHEY and CDR2 is SVGAGI in the germline V gene. The CDR3 sequence is 14 residues long. The DNA for the CDR3 is TGTGCCAGCAGTGACCTGGACAGGAACACTGAAGCTTTCTTT. Protein: CASSDLDRNTEAFF.

This chain joins TRBV6-5 and TRBJ2-1, with 8 bases identical to TRBD2. This CDR3 has 13 amino acids. CDR1 MNHEY and CDR2 SVGAGI come from the germline V gene. Trimming removed 7 bases from V and 8 bases from J; junction bases left unmatched: 7. CDR3 sequence: CASTGLARDEQFF. CDR3 in DNA: TGTGCCAGCACCGGACTAGCCCGGGATGAGCAGTTCTTC.

This clone occurred once. The rearrangement links TRBV6-1 to TRBJ1-6; 7 nucleotides agree with TRBD1. Trimming cost V 6 bases and J 6 bases; bases outside gene matches: 5. There are 14 residues in the CDR3. CDR1 is MNHNS and CDR2 is SASEGT in the germline V gene. CDR3 in DNA: TGTGCCAGCAGCCCCGGACAGGTTAATTCACCCCTCCACTTT. Amino acids: CASSPGQVNSPLHF.

This chain connects TRBV18 to TRBJ1-1, with 9 bases aligning to TRBD1. CDR3 length: 15 amino acids. Looked up from germline, CDR1 is KGHSH and CDR2 is LQKENI. The J segment lost 1 base and the V segment lost 4 bases, leaving 4 bases of the junction unmatched. The CDR3 nucleotides are TGTGCCAGCTCACAGCTACAGGGGGCGAACACTGAAGCTTTCTTT. This sequence encodes CASSQLQGANTEAFF.

This clone was picked up a small number of times. CDR3 in amino acids: CASSYGVKGYTF. CDR3 nucleotide sequence: TGTGCCAGCAGCTACGGAGTTAAGGGCTACACCTTC. The rearrangement joins TRBV5-4 to TRBJ1-2; D is uncertain. V shed 3 bases and J shed 8 bases, with 11 bases lying between them. There are 12 residues in the CDR3. The germline gives CDR1 SGHNT, CDR2 YYREEE (reference sequence).

This clone was seen a few times. The chain recombines TRBV10-3 with TRBJ1-1; D perhaps matches TRBD1 (5 bases). The CDR3 sequence is 12 residues long. V dropped 4 bases and J dropped 6 bases, with 9 bases sitting between them. Germline lookup yields CDR1 ENHRY and CDR2 SYGVKD. CDR3 sequence (DNA): TGTGCCATCAGTGTAGGGGCGTCTGAAGCTTTCTTT. Translating gives CAISVGASEAFF.

The rearrangement links TRBV6-5 to TRBJ1-5, with no clear D. The CDR3 contains 15 residues. Germline CDR1 and CDR2: MNHEY and SVGAGI. The V end was cut by 4 bases, the J end by 4 bases, with 14 bases between. In DNA, the CDR3 is TGTGCCAGCAGTTTCCCTGATCCCCTAAATCAGCCCCAGCATTTT. Amino acid sequence: CASSFPDPLNQPQHF.

Turning to this clone: Other DNA sequences in this sample translate to the same CDR3. This sequence joins TRBV6-1 and TRBJ2-7; D gene unclear. The ends were cut back, 6 bases at V and 4 bases at J, with 7 bases in the middle. Per germline, CDR1 MNHNS and CDR2 SASEGT. The CDR3 is 11 amino acids. In nucleotides, the CDR3 is TGTGCCAGCAGGAGCTCGTACGAGCAGTACTTC. This sequence encodes CASRSSYEQYF.

In regard to this clone: A read error may account for a junction end that differs from germline. The V gene is TRBV4-1, the J gene TRBJ2-5, with 8 bases that match TRBD2. Germline V gives CDR1 MGHRA, CDR2 YSYEKL. The CDR3 is made up of 17 amino acids. The CDR3 here is CVSSQDWRAGGPETQYF. The CDR3 coding sequence is TGCGTCAGCAGCCAAGATTGGCGTGCGGGAGGTCCGGAGACCCAGTACTTC.

This clone was recorded a few times. The chain is built from TRBV6-6 and TRBJ2-5, with D maybe TRBD2 (5 bases). Germline V CDR1 and CDR2: MNHNY, SVGAGI (reference sequence). The V end was cut by 0 bases, the J end by 5 bases, with 10 bases between. The CDR3 sequence is 14 residues long. The CDR3 spells CASSYSEEGETQYF. In nucleotides, the CDR3 is TGTGCCAGCAGTTACTCGGAGGAAGGGGAGACCCAGTACTTC.

This clone was counted a few times. The gene calls are TRBV25-1 and TRBJ1-2; tentatively, D is TRBD1 (6 bases). Germline lookup yields CDR1 MGHDK and CDR2 SYGVNS. The germline V and J ends were trimmed by 0 bases and 6 bases, with 20 bases remaining between them. The CDR3 covers 17 residues. The chain's CDR3 is CASSEYAPRDNQDGYTF. As DNA, the CDR3 is TGTGCCAGCAGTGAATACGCTCCAAGGGACAATCAGGATGGCTACACCTTC.

V and J are TRBV5-4 and TRBJ2-7; 9 bases align to TRBD1. The CDR3 covers 15 residues. The junction had 12 bases not matched to a gene; V was cut back by 5 bases and J by 6 bases. Germline CDR1 SGHNT, CDR2 YYREEE (reference sequence). The CDR3 region is CASRSPGQGFCEQYF. In DNA, the CDR3 is TGTGCCAGCAGGTCCCCGGGACAGGGCTTCTGCGAGCAGTACTTC. The full variable domain, rest sourced from reference TRBV5-4 and TRBJ2-7, is ETGVTQSPTHLIKTRGQQVTLRCSSQSGHNTVSWYQQALGQGPQFIFQYYREEENGRGNFPPRFSGLQFPNYSSELNVNALELDDSALYLCASRSPGQGFCEQYFGPGTRLTVT.

The gene calls are TRBV13 and TRBJ2-7; perhaps TRBD1 as D (6 bases). CDR3 length: 15 amino acids. V lost 4 bases to trimming and J lost 7 bases, with 20 bases between them. Germline-derived CDR1 and CDR2 are PRHDT and FYEKMQ (reference sequence). The CDR3 DNA follows: TGTGCCAGCAGCTCCAGGGGCCTATTACCTGGGGAGCAGTACTTC. This gives the protein CASSSRGLLPGEQYF.

This clone has just a few counts. CDR3 nucleotides: TGTGCCAGCTCACCTGCACTAATCACAGATACGCAGTATTTT. Amino acid sequence: CASSPALITDTQYF. This chain connects TRBV18 to TRBJ2-3; D uncertain. There are 14 residues in the CDR3. Trimming took off 3 bases at V and 2 bases at J, with 9 bases between the two ends. The V gene's germline CDR1 is KGHSH and CDR2 LQKENI.

The rearrangement links TRBV4-2 to TRBJ2-7; 7 nucleotides line up with TRBD2. V shed 4 bases and J 6 bases; nucleotides not matched to a gene: 15. CDR1 LGHNA and CDR2 YNFKEQ come from the germline V gene. The CDR3 contains 16 residues. For the CDR3, the DNA is TGTGCCAGCAGCCCACTACCCCCAGCGGGGTTCCCCGAGCAGTACTTC. This translates into CASSPLPPAGFPEQYF.

V usage is TRBV25-1 and J usage is TRBJ1-5; 9 nucleotides align to TRBD1. CDR1 is MGHDK, CDR2 SYGVNS, per germline. The CDR3 has 14 residues. Unmatched junction bases numbered 5, after V lost 6 bases and J lost 5 bases. Written as DNA, the CDR3 is TGTGCCAGCAGCCCAACAGGGGGCTATCAGCCCCAGCATTTT. Translated: CASSPTGGYQPQHF.

The V gene is TRBV2, the J gene TRBJ2-1, with 9 nucleotides matching TRBD2. The CDR3 runs to 15 residues. The ends lost 6 bases at V and 9 bases at J; junction bases unmatched: 12. Germline V CDR1 and CDR2: SNHLY, FYNNEI. CDR3 protein: CASSRGGGRAPEQFF. DNA of the CDR3: TGTGCCAGCAGCCGGGGGGGCGGGAGGGCCCCTGAGCAGTTCTTC. The full variable domain, its missing parts supplied by reference TRBV2 and TRBJ2-1, is EPEVTQTPSHQVTQMGQEVILRCVPISNHLYFYWYRQILGQKVEFLVSFYNNEISEKSEIFDDQFSVERPDGSNFTLKIRSTKLEDSAMYFCASSRGGGRAPEQFFGPGTRLTVL.

To note about this clone: The conserved phenylalanine or tryptophan normally closing the CDR3 is absent here, so this likely arose from a read error. The V and J genes are TRBV6-5 and TRBJ1-6; weak D call: TRBD1 (6 bases). V dropped 0 bases and J dropped 10 bases, with 13 bases sitting between them. Per the germline V gene, CDR1 is MNHEY and CDR2 is SVGAGI. The CDR3 is made up of 15 amino acids. DNA of the CDR3: TGTGCCAGCAGTTACTCGGGGGCTATGGGCTCACCCCTCCACCCT. Amino acids: CASSYSGAMGSPLHP.

Comments on this clone: A read error is possible here, since a much larger clone lies one base away. This chain uses TRBV6-5 with TRBJ1-5, with D possibly being TRBD1 (6 bases). CDR1 and CDR2 (germline): MNHEY, SVGAGI. CDR3 length equals 13 residues. CDR3 region: CPSSTGSYQPQHF. CDR3 nucleotide sequence: TGTCCCAGCAGTACAGGGTCTTATCAGCCCCAGCATTTT.

The rearrangement links TRBV5-1 to TRBJ1-2, with 8 bases that match TRBD1. The CDR3 has 13 amino acids. J gave up 7 bases and V 3 bases, and 5 bases lay outside the gene matches. Germline V gene sequence: CDR1 SGHRS, CDR2 YFSETQ. In DNA, the CDR3 is TGCGCCAGCAGCTCGGACAGGGTGGGTGGCTACACCTTC. This translates into CASSSDRVGGYTF.

This chain uses TRBV4-1 with TRBJ2-5; 12 bases agree with TRBD2. With V trimmed by 2 bases and J by 5 bases, 6 bases remained unmatched. The CDR3 covers 16 residues. Germline V gene lookup returns CDR1 MGHRA and CDR2 YSYEKL. CDR3 region: CASSQPSGGARETQYF. The CDR3 bases are TGCGCCAGCAGCCAACCTAGCGGGGGGGCGCGGGAGACCCAGTACTTC.

The table lists this clone with a count of one. The chain recombines TRBV25-1 with TRBJ2-5; 10 nucleotides agree with TRBD2. The CDR3 sequence is 17 residues long. The J segment lost 2 bases and the V segment lost 6 bases, leaving 12 bases of the junction unmatched. Germline V gives CDR1 MGHDK, CDR2 SYGVNS. CDR3 protein: CASRPAWTSGYQETQYF. In DNA, the CDR3 is TGTGCCAGCAGACCAGCGTGGACTAGCGGATATCAAGAGACCCAGTACTTC.

This clone is medium-sized within its sample. The rearrangement uses TRBV27 and TRBJ2-2, with a possible D match to TRBD1 (5 bases). Deletions cut 5 bases from V and 6 bases from J, with 13 bases between. Germline CDR1 MNHEY, CDR2 SMNVEV (reference sequence). The CDR3 runs to 14 residues. The CDR3 sequence: CASSPVGQPGELFF. CDR3 nucleotides: TGTGCCAGCAGTCCCGTGGGGCAACCCGGGGAGCTGTTTTTT.

CDR3 residues: CASSGHRDSTEAFF. As DNA, the CDR3 is TGTGCCAGCAGCGGCCACAGGGATAGCACTGAAGCTTTCTTT. The rearrangement uses TRBV11-1 and TRBJ1-1; the D gene is possibly TRBD1 (6 bases). This CDR3 contains 14 residues. Trimming left V 5 bases short and J 4 bases short, with 14 bases between. Germline V gene lookup returns CDR1 SGHAT and CDR2 FQDESV (reference sequence).

The J gene is TRBJ1-2, the V gene TRBV5-1; the match to TRBD1 covers 8 bases. Unmatched junction bases numbered 12, after V lost 7 bases and J lost 10 bases. The CDR3 is made up of 13 amino acids. Germline V gene lookup returns CDR1 SGHRS and CDR2 YFSETQ. This CDR3 is CASSTGQGTFYTF. The CDR3 DNA sequence: TGCGCCAGCTCAACTGGACAGGGTACTTTCTACACCTTC.

This chain joins TRBV5-1 and TRBJ2-1, with TRBD2 identical over 13 bases. The length of the CDR3 is 16 residues. V shed 2 bases and J 8 bases; nucleotides not matched to a gene: 7. CDR1 SGHRS and CDR2 YFSETQ come from the germline V gene. Written as DNA, the CDR3 is TGCGCCAGCAGCTTAACCGGGACTAGCGGGACTGATGAGCAGTTCTTC. Translating gives CASSLTGTSGTDEQFF.

The DNA for the CDR3 is TGTGCCAGCAGACAGGCGAGCTCCTACGAGCAGTACTTC. It is translated as CASRQASSYEQYF. The chain uses TRBV19 and TRBJ2-7; a possible D gene is TRBD1 (6 bases). This CDR3 spans 13 amino acids. Germline V gene lookup returns CDR1 LNHDA and CDR2 SQIVND (reference sequence). With 9 bases removed from V and 0 bases from J, the gap between germline ends came to 12 bases.

The chain employs TRBV7-9 and TRBJ2-3, with unresolved D. Germline V gene data show CDR1 as SEHNR and CDR2 as FQNEAQ (reference sequence). The CDR3 contains 13 residues. V lost 4 bases and J lost 6, with 11 bases in between. The CDR3 bases are TGTGCCAGCAGCTCCCCGGTCACGGATACGCAGTATTTT. Its protein product is CASSSPVTDTQYF.

The V and J genes are TRBV18 and TRBJ1-2; TRBD1 matches 10 bases. The CDR3 has 14 amino acids. V lost 3 bases to trimming and J lost 8 bases; unmatched junction nucleotides: 6. Germline CDR1 and CDR2: KGHSH and LQKENI. In nucleotides, the CDR3 is TGTGCCAGCTCACCCTACGGGACAGGGGAGGGCTACACCTTC. This codes for CASSPYGTGEGYTF.